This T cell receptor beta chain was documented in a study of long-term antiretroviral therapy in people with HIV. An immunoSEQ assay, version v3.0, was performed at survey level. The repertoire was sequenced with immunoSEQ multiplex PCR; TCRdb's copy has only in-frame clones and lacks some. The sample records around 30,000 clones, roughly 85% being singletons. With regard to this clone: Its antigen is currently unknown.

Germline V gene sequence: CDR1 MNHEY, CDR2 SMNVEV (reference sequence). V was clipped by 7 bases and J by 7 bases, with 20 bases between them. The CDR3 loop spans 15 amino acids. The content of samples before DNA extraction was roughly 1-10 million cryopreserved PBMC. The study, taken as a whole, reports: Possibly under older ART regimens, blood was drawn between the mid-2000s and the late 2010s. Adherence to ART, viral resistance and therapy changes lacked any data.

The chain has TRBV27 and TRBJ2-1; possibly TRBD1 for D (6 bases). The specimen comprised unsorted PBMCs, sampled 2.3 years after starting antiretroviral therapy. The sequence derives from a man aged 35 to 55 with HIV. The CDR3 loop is CASTLNLGTYNEQFF. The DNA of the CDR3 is TGTGCCAGCACCCTAAACCTCGGGACATATAATGAGCAGTTCTTC.